This T cell receptor (beta chain) was identified during a study of blood T cell repertoires in COVID-19. Using immunoSEQ multiplex PCR, the repertoire was profiled, and TCRdb retains in-frame clones only, with some absent. The sample yields approximately 100,000 clones, 80% to 85% seen once. Unmatched junction bases numbered 6, after V lost 6 bases and J lost 7 bases. This CDR3 has 13 amino acids. Germline V gives CDR1 SNHLY, CDR2 FYNNEI. The specimen sequenced was peripheral blood. The sequence was obtained from a man in his sixties with acute or convalescent COVID-19. This chain uses TRBV2 with TRBJ2-1, with 7 nucleotides matching TRBD1. The CDR3 DNA reads TGTGCCAGCAGCTGGACAGGTTGGAATGAGCAGTTCTTC. It codes for CASSWTGWNEQFF.